This T cell receptor (beta chain) appears in the sequencing data of a study of blood T cell repertoires in COVID-19. Study background: Both acute and convalescent COVID-19 samples were obtained from the United States, Italy and Spain.

Sequenced by immunoSEQ multiplex PCR; TCRdb stores in-frame clones only, minus some. The sample carries about 180,000 clones, 82% recorded once. This CDR3 has 16 residues. Trimming took 0 bases from V and 5 from J, leaving 17 bases between them. Germline V lookup: CDR1 SGDLS, CDR2 YYNGEE. The chain joins TRBV9 to TRBJ2-5, with a tentative D call TRBD2 (7 bases). Sequencing input: PBMCs or T cells enriched from blood (not recorded which). This receptor was obtained from a man in his 60s who had recovered from COVID-19. The CDR3 reads CASSVAVRGGVETQYF. For the CDR3, the DNA is TGTGCCAGCAGCGTAGCAGTGAGGGGGGGAGTGGAGACCCAGTACTTC.